This TCR beta chain was observed in a study of siplizumab effects on memory and regulatory T cells (dated by TCRdb to about 2019). Looking at the study overall: The study looked at the effect of siplizumab, an anti-CD2 antibody, on alloreactive T-cell subsets in allogeneic mixed lymphocyte reactions made from human PBMCs.

Sorted unstimulated T cells and proliferating T cells recovered from mixed lymphocyte reactions underwent TCRbeta CDR3 sequencing. Fresh whole blood from about ten HLA-typed healthy donors served as the source for isolating PBMCs. The CDR3 measures 12 amino acids from cysteine to phenylalanine. Solely the CDR3 DNA is kept, with 36 bases framed from the first base. The germline ends are 10 bases apart after V is trimmed by 2 bases and J by 8 bases. Based on the germline V gene, the CDR1 and CDR2 sequences are SGHDT and YYEEEE. Library preparation used the immunoSEQ multiplex PCR assay. Approximately 100,000 TCR templates per sample were assayed on the deep sequencing platform. Genomic DNA extracted from sorted T cells was used for TCRbeta CDR3 sequencing. Per the original workflow: Clonal analysis of TCRbeta CDR3 data was done in the R programming language. Comparing unstimulated samples against CFSE-low samples taken after the reaction was how alloreactive CD4+ and CD8+ clones were defined. By matching sequences to the repertoires of sorted unstimulated Treg and non-Treg cells, each alloreactive CD4+ clone was assigned a regulatory or non-regulatory origin. The immuneACCESS repertoire file appears here via TCRdb, limited to in-frame rearrangements. These files lack a portion of the clones; in checked studies, under half of the deficit traces to unresolved V genes, and the cause of the others is not known. V and J calls and clone size come straight from that table; D and trimming were deduced from the DNA. The sample table contains fewer than 80,000 clones; only one count was recorded for 90% to 95% of them. The biggest ten clones account for roughly 5.2% of the sample.

Points the paper makes about the study in general: In reactions with siplizumab, an average of about 69% of mappable alloreactive CD4+ clones were Treg-derived, compared with 25% to 30% in control reactions. A naive or memory phenotype could not be assigned to roughly 80-95% of proliferating CD4+ or CD8+ clones. The suppressive function of proliferating Tregs from siplizumab cultures was not functionally confirmed. Greater diversity appeared to be present in unstimulated naive T cells than in memory T cells, and a substantial contribution to the alloresponse seemed to be made by naive cells. The cumulative frequency of alloreactive sequences traceable to unstimulated CD4+ memory T cells was significantly reduced by siplizumab. Sequences below about 10^-5 frequency were poorly captured, so only a minor fraction of alloreactive clones could be mapped to unstimulated subsets.

Worth noting for this clone: Its specific antigen is unknown. Qualities for individual bases were not recorded, and no much larger clone is one base off.

The chain uses TRBV5-6 and TRBJ1-1; D gene: possibly TRBD1, on 5 matching bases. Sequencing input: CD8+ T cells sorted from blood. The sequence was collected from a human donor in good health. The bases are TGTGCCAGCAGCTTCTTGGGACTAGAAGCTTTCTTT. Translated, this is CASSFLGLEAFF.